This T cell receptor (beta chain) was recorded in a study of T-cell memory formation after mild COVID-19. One entry per CDR3 protein results from TCRdb running MiXCR on the 5' RACE reads. The sample includes approximately 44,000 distinct CDR3 sequences, approximately 6.8% of them seen just once. The CDR3 is 12 amino acids. The V and J ends lost 4 bases and 6 bases respectively, with 9 bases between them. Germline V lookup: CDR1 LNHDA, CDR2 SQIVND (reference sequence). This sequence joins TRBV19 and TRBJ1-1; D gene ambiguous. The source is a man aged 18-30 years who had mild COVID-19 (a few samples of this study predate the infection). Cell type and time point are not known. The source material was PBMCs or a T cell subset sorted from them (not recorded which). The CDR3 DNA is TGTGCCAGTAGTAGGACTTTCTCTGAAGCTTTCTTT. Protein: CASSRTFSEAFF.